The source of this TCR beta chain is a study of cytomegalovirus exposure and HLA in healthy donors. Study-level results: Overall, approximately 150 TCR beta chains were annotated as cytomegalovirus-associated. The HLA-A and HLA-B alleles of most subjects were reportedly predicted accurately from TCR beta sequences.

Both 60 Vbeta primers and 13 Jbeta primers went into the PCR. Clones were read by immunoSEQ multiplex PCR, and TCRdb kept only the in-frame ones, dropping some. Of 120,000 to 150,000 clones listed, roughly three quarters were seen once; the top ten hold 4.9%. CDR1 is GTSNPN, CDR2 SVGIG, per germline (reference sequence). Trimming pared 2 bases from V and 3 bases from J, leaving 10 bases between. The CDR3 covers 13 residues. As concerns this clone: Its antigen remains unknown.

This TCR was sampled from a woman aged 45 to 65 in good health and CMV-seronegative. This rearrangement joins TRBV30 to TRBJ1-1; possibly TRBD1 for D (5 bases). The sample consisted of PBMCs. The CDR3 protein is CAWSWGEYTEAFF. DNA of the CDR3: TGTGCCTGGAGTTGGGGGGAATACACTGAAGCTTTCTTT.